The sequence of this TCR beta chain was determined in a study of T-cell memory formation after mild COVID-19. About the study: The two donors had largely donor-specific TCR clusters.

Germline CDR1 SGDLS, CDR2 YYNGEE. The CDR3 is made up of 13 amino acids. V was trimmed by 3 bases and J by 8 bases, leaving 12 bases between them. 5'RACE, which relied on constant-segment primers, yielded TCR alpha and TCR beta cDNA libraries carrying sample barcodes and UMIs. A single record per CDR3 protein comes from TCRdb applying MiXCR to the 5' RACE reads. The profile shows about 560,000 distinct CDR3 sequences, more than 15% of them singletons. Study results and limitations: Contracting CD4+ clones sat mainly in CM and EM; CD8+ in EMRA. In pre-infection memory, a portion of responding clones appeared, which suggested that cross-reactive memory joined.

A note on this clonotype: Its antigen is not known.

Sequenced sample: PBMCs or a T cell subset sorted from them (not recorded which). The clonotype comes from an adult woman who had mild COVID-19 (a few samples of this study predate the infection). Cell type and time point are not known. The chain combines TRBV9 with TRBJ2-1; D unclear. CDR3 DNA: TGTGCCAGCAGCGCCCGGCCATATCATGAGCAGTTCTTC. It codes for CASSARPYHEQFF.